The 10 T cell receptor beta chains reported below all come from one sample, sequenced in a study of pediatric ulcerative colitis. One to two pinch biopsies were taken from the rectum during colonoscopy. The protocol was immunoSEQ multiplex PCR, while the TCRdb copy is restricted to in-frame clones and leaves out a portion. There are some 15,000 clones in the sample; roughly three quarters occur only once, and approximately 8% lies in the top ten. The sample consisted of gut tissue. Receptor source: a boy aged 5 to 17 who was a control in a study of pediatric ulcerative colitis.

The chain is built from TRBV19 and TRBJ1-5, with 8 bases aligning to TRBD1. Germline CDR1 LNHDA, CDR2 SQIVND (reference sequence). There are 15 residues in the CDR3. V lost 5 bases and J lost 3; bases outside the gene matches: 6. The CDR3 nucleotides read TGTGCCAGTAGTTATACAGGGGGTGTCAATCAGCCCCAGCATTTT. Its translation is CASSYTGGVNQPQHF.

This clone was seen a handful of times. The V and J genes are TRBV10-3 and TRBJ1-2; possibly TRBD1 for D (5 bases). V gave up 6 bases and J gave up 8 bases, with 16 bases separating them. The germline CDR1 and CDR2 sequences are ENHRY and SYGVKD. The CDR3 is 13 residues long. The CDR3 loop reads CAIRAGTITGYTF. The DNA for the CDR3 is TGTGCCATCAGAGCAGGGACGATAACCGGCTACACCTTC.

The chain couples TRBV19 to TRBJ2-3; D might be TRBD1 (5 bases). CDR1 and CDR2 from the germline V gene are LNHDA and SQIVND (reference sequence). V was cut by 3 bases and J by 0 bases, with 10 bases left in between. The CDR3 is made up of 15 amino acids. The CDR3 DNA is TGTGCCAGTAGTATTCAGGGTAAGAGCACAGATACGCAGTATTTT. Protein sequence: CASSIQGKSTDTQYF. The variable domain in full, completed from reference TRBV19 and TRBJ2-3, reads DGGITQSPKYLFRKEGQNVTLSCEQNLNHDAMYWYRQDPGQGLRLIYYSQIVNDFQKGDIAEGYSVSREKKESFPLTVTSAQKNPTAFYLCASSIQGKSTDTQYFGPGTRLTVL.

The rearrangement uses TRBV19 and TRBJ1-1, with 7 positions matching TRBD1. This CDR3 is built from 13 residues. Trimming at V came to 4 bases and at J to 5 bases, leaving 4 bases not matched to a gene. Germline lookup yields CDR1 LNHDA and CDR2 SQIVND (reference sequence). DNA for the CDR3: TGTGCCAGTAGTAGAGACAGGGCGACTGAAGCTTTCTTT. Its translation is CASSRDRATEAFF.

This chain's CDR3 is CASSLDPPGINEKLFF. In nucleotides, the CDR3 is TGCGCCAGCAGCTTGGATCCCCCAGGGATTAATGAAAAACTGTTTTTT. The chain carries TRBV5-1 and TRBJ1-4; D may be TRBD1 (5 bases). CDR3 length: 16 amino acids. V was trimmed by 0 bases and J by 4 bases, leaving 13 bases between them. The germline gives CDR1 SGHRS, CDR2 YFSETQ.

The J gene is TRBJ2-7, the V gene TRBV5-4, with 11 bases matching TRBD2. V lost 5 bases, J lost 4 bases, and 2 bases stayed unmatched. The germline CDR1 and CDR2 sequences are SGHNT and YYREEE (reference sequence). The CDR3 consists of 13 residues. The CDR3 coding sequence is TGTGCCAGCAGACTAGCGGGAGTATACGAGCAGTACTTC. The encoded protein is CASRLAGVYEQYF.

The genes are TRBV2 and TRBJ1-5; D perhaps matches TRBD1 (5 bases). The CDR3 totals 13 residues. CDR1 and CDR2 (germline): SNHLY, FYNNEI. The V and J ends lost 10 bases and 5 bases respectively, with 15 bases between them. The CDR3, as DNA: TGTGCCACCCAAGGGGAGACAGATCAGCCCCAGCATTTT. This codes for CATQGETDQPQHF.

The chain has TRBV7-2 and TRBJ2-5; TRBD2 agrees at 13 bases. V shed 5 bases, J shed 5 bases, and the junction held 14 bases outside the gene matches. The CDR3 has 18 amino acids. Per germline, CDR1 SGHTA and CDR2 FQGNSA. The CDR3 DNA reads TGTGCCAGCAGCATGGGACTAGCGGGGATCACTATTGCGGAGACCCAGTACTTC. This gives the protein CASSMGLAGITIAETQYF.

CDR3 sequence (DNA): TGTGCCAGCAGTGAATCTACCTACGAGCAGTACTTC. Translation gives CASSESTYEQYF. This chain links TRBV25-1 with TRBJ2-7; D unclear. Looked up from germline, CDR1 is MGHDK and CDR2 is SYGVNS. There are 12 residues in the CDR3. V was trimmed by 1 base and J by 2 bases, leaving 3 bases between them.

This clone was found once. The chain employs TRBV19 and TRBJ1-1, with TRBD1 identical over 8 bases. The CDR3 loop spans 14 amino acids. V lost 5 bases, J lost 3 bases, and 5 bases stayed unmatched. Germline V lookup: CDR1 LNHDA, CDR2 SQIVND (reference sequence). The CDR3 sequence is CASSLRTGYTEAFF. Here the CDR3 DNA reads TGTGCCAGTAGTCTCCGGACAGGGTACACTGAAGCTTTCTTT.